A single sample is the source of the 9 T cell receptor beta chains below, sequenced in a study of T cells in Graves' hyperthyroidism and ophthalmopathy. Amplification of TCR beta CDR3 regions was performed using RNA transcripts as template. The HTBI set primed first-round TCR CDR3 RT-PCR. From the multiplex PCR reads, TCRdb called clonotypes with MiXCR, one entry per CDR3 protein. The sample shows about 700,000 distinct CDR3 sequences, around 15% of them seen only once. Sequenced material: blood. These TCRs come from a woman in her late teens or twenties with Graves' hyperthyroidism.

This clonotype has ten or more counts. The J gene is TRBJ2-1, the V gene TRBV12-3 or TRBV12-4; D ambiguous. Trimming shortened V by 0 bases and J by 6 bases, and 18 bases separated the two germline ends. This CDR3 is built from 17 residues. This chain's CDR3 is CASSLAGALVRANEQFF. For the CDR3, the DNA is TGTGCCAGCAGTTTAGCGGGTGCTTTGGTTAGGGCCAATGAGCAGTTCTTC.

Many counts were recorded for this clonotype. The J gene is TRBJ1-1, the V gene TRBV27; D call uncertain. The V gene lost 4 bases and the J gene lost 4 bases, with 10 bases spanning the gap. Germline CDR1 reads MNHEY; CDR2 reads SMNVEV (reference sequence). CDR3 size: 13 residues. The CDR3, as DNA: TGTGCCAGCAGTTCCCGAAGGAGCACTGAAGCTTTCTTT. Amino acid sequence: CASSSRRSTEAFF.

The sample holds many counts of this clonotype. The chain combines TRBV7-9 with TRBJ1-1; possible D gene TRBD1, 5 bases. The CDR3 extends over 15 amino acids. Deletions cut 1 base from V and 3 bases from J, with 12 bases between. Germline assignment: CDR1 SEHNR and CDR2 FQNEAQ (reference sequence). CDR3 sequence (DNA): TGTGCCAGCAGCTTAGTTTGGGGACGGGACACTGAAGCTTTCTTT. Protein: CASSLVWGRDTEAFF. The whole variable domain, remainder taken from reference TRBV7-9 and TRBJ1-1, is DTGVSQNPRHKITKRGQNVTFRCDPISEHNRLYWYRQTLGQGPEFLTYFQNEAQLEKSRLLSDRFSAERPKGSFSTLEIQRTEQGDSAMYLCASSLVWGRDTEAFFGQGTRLTVV.

The V and J genes are TRBV3-1 and TRBJ1-1; D might be TRBD1 (5 bases). Trimming took 2 bases from V and 3 from J, leaving 10 bases between them. The germline V gene has CDR1 LGHDT and CDR2 YNNKEL (reference sequence). This CDR3 has 14 amino acids. The CDR3 sequence is CASSQWGVDTEAFF. In nucleotides, the CDR3 is TGTGCCAGCAGCCAATGGGGGGTTGACACTGAAGCTTTCTTT.

This clonotype showed up many times. This sequence joins TRBV7-3 and TRBJ2-3, with D possibly being TRBD1 (5 bases). Germline V gene sequence: CDR1 SGHTA, CDR2 FQGTGA. CDR3 length: 13 residues. V was cut by 5 bases and J by 3 bases, with 9 bases left in between. The DNA for the CDR3 is TGTGCCAGCAGCGTCCGACAGACAGATACGCAGTATTTT. Translating it yields CASSVRQTDTQYF. The variable domain in full, completed from reference TRBV7-3 and TRBJ2-3, reads GAGVSQTPSNKVTEKGKYVELRCDPISGHTALYWYRQSLGQGPEFLIYFQGTGAADDSGLPNDRFFAVRPEGSVSTLKIQRTERGDSAVYLCASSVRQTDTQYFGPGTRLTVL.

In its sample, this clonotype was seen many times. V and J are TRBV6-2 or TRBV6-3 and TRBJ2-7; D is possibly TRBD1 (6 bases). Germline assignment: CDR1 MNHEY and CDR2 SVGEGT. V lost 2 bases, J lost 3 bases, and 14 bases lay in between. The CDR3 runs 15 residues. As DNA, the CDR3 is TGTGCCAGCAGTTACAGTGCAGGGGCAGGCTACGAGCAGTACTTC. Translation gives CASSYSAGAGYEQYF.

CDR3 protein: CSANRVVFTQPQHF. CDR3 coding DNA: TGCAGTGCTAATAGGGTAGTATTCACGCAGCCCCAGCATTTT. The V and J genes are TRBV20-1 and TRBJ1-5; unclear D gene. Trimming took 4 bases from V and 7 from J, leaving 17 bases between them. There are 14 residues in the CDR3. Germline V CDR1 and CDR2: DFQATT, SNEGSKA (reference sequence).

This clonotype was picked up one time. The chain carries TRBV6-1 and TRBJ2-1, with TRBD2 matching 14 bases. Per germline, CDR1 MNHNS and CDR2 SASEGT. V lost 4 bases, J lost 8 bases, and 4 bases stayed unmatched. The CDR3 is 15 amino acids. CDR3 bases: TGTGCCAGCAGTGGGGGACTAGCGGGAGCCGATGAGCAGTTCTTC. It codes for CASSGGLAGADEQFF.

This clonotype was seen repeatedly, ten times or more. The chain couples TRBV2 to TRBJ2-2; 11 bases fit TRBD2. This CDR3 region has 15 residues. Germline CDR1 reads SNHLY; CDR2 reads FYNNEI. The junction had 10 bases not matched to a gene; V was cut back by 11 bases and J by 5 bases. CDR3 region: CACQGTSGSTGELFF. DNA of the CDR3: TGTGCCTGCCAGGGGACTAGCGGAAGTACCGGGGAGCTGTTTTTT.